The 3 T cell receptor beta chains given below trace back to one sample, sequenced in a study of early T cells in non-severe SARS-CoV-2 infection (dated by TCRdb to the early 2020s). Library prep was done by 5' RACE. Sequenced using a NextSeq 500. TCRdb redid the processing of the public reads, applying fastp at Q25 and MiXCR, and retained in-frame beta chains. Rows merge per CDR3 protein into single entries with the most common DNA and genes. In all, the sample holds roughly 83,000 distinct CDR3 sequences, and more than 10% of those were seen once. The ten largest clones capture nearly 4.5% of the sample. The sequences come from whole blood, collected at baseline. The receptors were sampled from an adult who was a healthcare worker with PCR-confirmed SARS-CoV-2 infection or an uninfected control (not recorded which).

This clonotype has only a few counts. This sequence joins TRBV12-3 or TRBV12-4 and TRBJ2-1; no clear D. The V end was cut by 8 bases, the J end by 4 bases, with 3 bases between. The CDR3 is made up of 10 amino acids. CDR3: CASAYNEQFF. CDR3 in DNA: TGTGCCAGCGCATACAATGAGCAGTTCTTC.

The V and J genes are TRBV20-1 and TRBJ2-7; D unresolved. Germline loops: CDR1 DFQATT, CDR2 SNEGSKA (reference sequence). The CDR3 spans 12 residues. V lost 3 bases to trimming and J lost 1 base, with 7 bases between them. The CDR3 region is CSARKESYEQYF. The CDR3 nucleotides are TGCAGTGCTAGGAAGGAGTCCTACGAGCAGTACTTC.

This clonotype was recorded many times. The genes are TRBV27 and TRBJ2-7, with D uncertain. This CDR3 region has 14 residues. The V gene lost 2 bases and the J gene lost 2 bases, with 10 bases spanning the gap. Germline lookup yields CDR1 MNHEY and CDR2 SMNVEV (reference sequence). CDR3 residues: CASSLKDKAYEQYF. In nucleotides, the CDR3 is TGTGCCAGCAGTTTAAAAGATAAAGCCTACGAGCAGTACTTC.